The subject of this entry is one TCR beta chain. This sample is drawn from a study of blood T cell repertoires in COVID-19. Study in general: PBMCs, B-cell-depleted T cells, or T cells provided the cDNA or gDNA that made up the material.

TCRdb keeps only in-frame clones here, not all; method: immunoSEQ multiplex PCR. The sample consists of 110,000 or so clones, around nine tenths of them appearing once. The V and J ends lost 0 bases and 1 base, in that order; junction bases with no gene match: 3. Per the germline V gene, CDR1 is SGDLS and CDR2 is YYNGEE. The CDR3 contains 16 residues. Sample: peripheral blood. This TCR was sampled from a woman in her 70s who had recovered from COVID-19. V gene TRBV9 combines with J gene TRBJ2-2, with 7 bases lining up with TRBD2. The CDR3 protein is CASSVDAGVNTGELFF. The DNA for the CDR3 is TGTGCCAGCAGCGTAGATGCGGGAGTGAACACCGGGGAGCTGTTTTTT.